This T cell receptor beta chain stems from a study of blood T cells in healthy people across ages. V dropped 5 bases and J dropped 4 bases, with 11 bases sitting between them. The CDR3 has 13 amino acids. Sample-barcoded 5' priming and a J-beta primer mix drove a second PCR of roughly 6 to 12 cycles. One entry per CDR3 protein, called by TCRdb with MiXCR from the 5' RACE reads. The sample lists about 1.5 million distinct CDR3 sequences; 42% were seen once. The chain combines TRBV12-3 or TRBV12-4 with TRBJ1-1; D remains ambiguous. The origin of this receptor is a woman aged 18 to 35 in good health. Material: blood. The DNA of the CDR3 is TGTGCCAGCAGTGAGCGACTAGCCACTGAAGCTTTCTTT. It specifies CASSERLATEAFF.